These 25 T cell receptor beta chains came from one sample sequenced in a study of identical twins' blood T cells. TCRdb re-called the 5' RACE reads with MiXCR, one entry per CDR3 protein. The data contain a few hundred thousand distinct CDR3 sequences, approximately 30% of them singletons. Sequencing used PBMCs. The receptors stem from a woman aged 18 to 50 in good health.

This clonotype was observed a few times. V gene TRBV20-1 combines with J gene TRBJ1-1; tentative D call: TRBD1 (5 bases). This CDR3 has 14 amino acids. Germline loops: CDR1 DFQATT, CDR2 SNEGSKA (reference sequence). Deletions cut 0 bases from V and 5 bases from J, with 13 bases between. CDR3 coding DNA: TGCAGTGCTAGAGAACCACGATGGGGGACTGAAGCTTTCTTT. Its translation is CSAREPRWGTEAFF.

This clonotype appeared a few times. CDR3 DNA: TGTGCCAGCAGCGTAGGTCGGGGGAACACTGAAGCTTTCTTT. It yields the protein CASSVGRGNTEAFF. This chain links TRBV9 with TRBJ1-1, with D uncertain. Germline V gene data show CDR1 as SGDLS and CDR2 as YYNGEE. The V gene lost 0 bases and the J gene lost 1 base, with 7 bases spanning the gap. CDR3 length equals 14 residues.

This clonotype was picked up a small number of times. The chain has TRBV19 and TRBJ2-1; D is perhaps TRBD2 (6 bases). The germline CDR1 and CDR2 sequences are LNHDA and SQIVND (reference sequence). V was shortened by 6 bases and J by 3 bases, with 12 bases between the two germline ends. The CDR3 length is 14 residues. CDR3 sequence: CASSRRGLYNEQFF. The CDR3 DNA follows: TGTGCCAGTAGCCGGAGGGGACTCTACAATGAGCAGTTCTTC.

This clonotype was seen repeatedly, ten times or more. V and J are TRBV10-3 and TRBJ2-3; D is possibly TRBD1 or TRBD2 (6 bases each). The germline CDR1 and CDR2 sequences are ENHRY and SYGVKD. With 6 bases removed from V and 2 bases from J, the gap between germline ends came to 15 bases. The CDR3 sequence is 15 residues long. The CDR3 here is CAIRPSGADTDTQYF. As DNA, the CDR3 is TGTGCCATCAGGCCCTCGGGGGCCGACACAGATACGCAGTATTTT.

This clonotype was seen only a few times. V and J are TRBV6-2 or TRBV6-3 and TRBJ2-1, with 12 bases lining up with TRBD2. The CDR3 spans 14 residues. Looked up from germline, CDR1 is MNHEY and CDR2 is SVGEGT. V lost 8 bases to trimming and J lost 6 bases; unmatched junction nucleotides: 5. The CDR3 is CASGGLAGFNEQFF. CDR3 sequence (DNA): TGTGCCAGCGGAGGACTAGCGGGATTCAATGAGCAGTTCTTC.

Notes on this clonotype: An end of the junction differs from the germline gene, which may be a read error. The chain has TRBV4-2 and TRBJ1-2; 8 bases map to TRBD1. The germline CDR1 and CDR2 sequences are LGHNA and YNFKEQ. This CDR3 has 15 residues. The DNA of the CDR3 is TGTGCCAGCAGCCTATGGGACAGGCCGAACTATGACTACACCTTC. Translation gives CASSLWDRPNYDYTF.

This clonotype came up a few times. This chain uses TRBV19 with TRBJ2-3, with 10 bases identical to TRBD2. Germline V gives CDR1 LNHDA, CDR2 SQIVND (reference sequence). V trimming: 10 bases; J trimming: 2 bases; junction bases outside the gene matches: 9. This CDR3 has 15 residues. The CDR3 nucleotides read TGTGCCACCCAGACGGGACTAGCGTTCACAGATACGCAGTATTTT. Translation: CATQTGLAFTDTQYF.

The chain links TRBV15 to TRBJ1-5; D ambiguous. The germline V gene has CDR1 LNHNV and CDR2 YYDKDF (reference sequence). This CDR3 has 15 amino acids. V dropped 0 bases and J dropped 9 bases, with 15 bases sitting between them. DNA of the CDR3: TGTGCCACCAGCAGAGATCCACAGCGATCAACGCCCCAGCATTTT. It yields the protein CATSRDPQRSTPQHF. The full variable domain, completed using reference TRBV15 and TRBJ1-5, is DAMVIQNPRYQVTQFGKPVTLSCSQTLNHNVMYWYQQKSSQAPKLLFHYYDKDFNNEADTPDNFQSRRPNTSFCFLDIRSPGLGDTAMYLCATSRDPQRSTPQHFGDGTRLSIL.

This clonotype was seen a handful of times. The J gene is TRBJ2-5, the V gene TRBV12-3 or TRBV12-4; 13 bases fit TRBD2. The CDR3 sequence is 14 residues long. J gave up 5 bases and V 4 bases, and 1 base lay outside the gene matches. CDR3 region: CASSWTSGSETQYF. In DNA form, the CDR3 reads TGTGCCAGCAGTTGGACTAGCGGGAGTGAGACCCAGTACTTC.

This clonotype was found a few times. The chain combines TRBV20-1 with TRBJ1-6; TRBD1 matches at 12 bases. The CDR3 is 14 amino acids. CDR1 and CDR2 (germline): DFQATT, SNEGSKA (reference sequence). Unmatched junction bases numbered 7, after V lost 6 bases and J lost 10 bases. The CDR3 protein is CSALRGTGGSPLHF. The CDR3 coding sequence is TGCAGTGCCCTCCGCGGGACAGGGGGCTCACCCCTCCACTTT.

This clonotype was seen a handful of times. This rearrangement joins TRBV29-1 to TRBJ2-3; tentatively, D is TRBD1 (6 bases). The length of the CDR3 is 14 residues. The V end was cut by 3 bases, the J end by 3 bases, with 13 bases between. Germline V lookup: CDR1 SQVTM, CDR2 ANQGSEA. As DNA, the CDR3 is TGCAGCGTTGATGGGCAGGGGAGAACAGATACGCAGTATTTT. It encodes CSVDGQGRTDTQYF.

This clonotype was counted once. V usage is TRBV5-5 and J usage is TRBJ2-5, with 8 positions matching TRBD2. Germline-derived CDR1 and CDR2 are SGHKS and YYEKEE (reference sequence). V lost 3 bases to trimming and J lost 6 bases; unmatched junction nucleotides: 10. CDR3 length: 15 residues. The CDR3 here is CASSSVAGMGQTQYF. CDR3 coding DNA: TGTGCCAGCAGCTCTGTAGCGGGAATGGGACAGACCCAGTACTTC. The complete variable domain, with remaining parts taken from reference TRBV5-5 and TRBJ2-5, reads DAGVTQSPTHLIKTRGQQVTLRCSPISGHKSVSWYQQVLGQGPQFIFQYYEKEERGRGNFPDRFSARQFPNYSSELNVNALLLGDSALYLCASSSVAGMGQTQYFGPGTRLLVL.

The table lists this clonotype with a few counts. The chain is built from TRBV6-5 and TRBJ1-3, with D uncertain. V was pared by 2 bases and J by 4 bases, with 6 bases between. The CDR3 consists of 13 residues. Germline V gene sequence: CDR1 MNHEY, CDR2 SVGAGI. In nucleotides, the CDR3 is TGTGCCAGCAGTTACGGGATCGGAAACACCATATATTTT. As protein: CASSYGIGNTIYF.

CDR3 in amino acids: CASSGTEVDTQYF. CDR3 DNA: TGTGCCAGCAGCGGGACTGAGGTAGATACGCAGTATTTT. The gene calls are TRBV9 and TRBJ2-3; a possible D gene is TRBD2 (5 bases). Per germline, CDR1 SGDLS and CDR2 YYNGEE. This CDR3 spans 13 amino acids. The V gene lost 3 bases and the J gene lost 5 bases, with 10 bases spanning the gap.

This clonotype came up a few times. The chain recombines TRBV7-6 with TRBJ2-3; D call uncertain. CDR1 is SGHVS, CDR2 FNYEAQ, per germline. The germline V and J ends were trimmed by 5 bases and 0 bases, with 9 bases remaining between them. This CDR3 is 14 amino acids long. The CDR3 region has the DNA TGTGCCAGCAGCAGACTCGACAGCACAGATACGCAGTATTTT. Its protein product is CASSRLDSTDTQYF.

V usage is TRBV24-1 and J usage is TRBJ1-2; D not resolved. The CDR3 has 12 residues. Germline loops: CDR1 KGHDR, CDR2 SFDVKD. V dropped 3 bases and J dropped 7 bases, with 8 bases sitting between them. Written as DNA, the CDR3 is TGTGCCACCAGTGATGACAACGGTGGCTACACCTTC. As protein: CATSDDNGGYTF.

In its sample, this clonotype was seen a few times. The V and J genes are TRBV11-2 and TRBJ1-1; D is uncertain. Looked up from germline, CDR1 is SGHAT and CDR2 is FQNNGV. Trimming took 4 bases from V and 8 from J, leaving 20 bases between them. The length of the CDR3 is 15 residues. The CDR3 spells CASSSKSPAGLEAFF. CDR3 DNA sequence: TGTGCCAGCAGCTCCAAGTCACCCGCCGGGTTGGAAGCTTTCTTT.

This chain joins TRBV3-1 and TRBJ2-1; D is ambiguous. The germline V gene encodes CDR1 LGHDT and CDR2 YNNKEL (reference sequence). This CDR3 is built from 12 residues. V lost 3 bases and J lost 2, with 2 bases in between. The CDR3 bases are TGTGCCAGCAGCCATACCTACAATGAGCAGTTCTTC. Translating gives CASSHTYNEQFF.

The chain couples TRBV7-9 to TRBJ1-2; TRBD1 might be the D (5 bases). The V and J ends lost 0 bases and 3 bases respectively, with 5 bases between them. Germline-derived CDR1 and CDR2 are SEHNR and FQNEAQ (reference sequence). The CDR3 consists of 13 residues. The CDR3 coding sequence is TGTGCCAGCAGCTTAGCGGGGGACTATGGCTACACCTTC. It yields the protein CASSLAGDYGYTF.

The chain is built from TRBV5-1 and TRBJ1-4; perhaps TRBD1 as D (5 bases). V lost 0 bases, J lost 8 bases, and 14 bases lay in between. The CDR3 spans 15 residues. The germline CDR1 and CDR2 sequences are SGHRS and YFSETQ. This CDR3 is CASSLAGTSSEKLFF. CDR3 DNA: TGCGCCAGCAGCTTGGCCGGGACTTCGTCCGAAAAACTGTTTTTT.

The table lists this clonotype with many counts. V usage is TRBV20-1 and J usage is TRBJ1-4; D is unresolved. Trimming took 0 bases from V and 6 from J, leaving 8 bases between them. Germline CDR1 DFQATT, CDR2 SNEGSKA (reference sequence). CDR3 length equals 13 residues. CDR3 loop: CSARDLGDEKLFF. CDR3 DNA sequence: TGCAGTGCTAGAGACCTTGGCGATGAAAAACTGTTTTTT.

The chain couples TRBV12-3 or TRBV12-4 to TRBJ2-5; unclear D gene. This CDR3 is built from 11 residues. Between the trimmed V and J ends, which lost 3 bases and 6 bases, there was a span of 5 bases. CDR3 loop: CASSFGQTQYF. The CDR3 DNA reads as TGTGCCAGCAGTTTCGGTCAGACCCAGTACTTC.

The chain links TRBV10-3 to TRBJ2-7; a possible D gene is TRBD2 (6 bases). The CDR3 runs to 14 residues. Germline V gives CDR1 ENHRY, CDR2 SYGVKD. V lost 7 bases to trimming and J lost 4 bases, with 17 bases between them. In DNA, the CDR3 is TGTGCCATCAAAGACCAGGAAGGGACTTACGAGCAGTACTTC. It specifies CAIKDQEGTYEQYF.

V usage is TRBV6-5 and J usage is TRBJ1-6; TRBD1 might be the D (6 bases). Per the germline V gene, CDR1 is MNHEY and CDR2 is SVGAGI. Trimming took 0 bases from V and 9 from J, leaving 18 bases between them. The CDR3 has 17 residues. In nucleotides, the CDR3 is TGTGCCAGCAGTTACTCAACCTCAACAGGGAGTTCTTCACCCCTCCACTTT. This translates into CASSYSTSTGSSSPLHF.

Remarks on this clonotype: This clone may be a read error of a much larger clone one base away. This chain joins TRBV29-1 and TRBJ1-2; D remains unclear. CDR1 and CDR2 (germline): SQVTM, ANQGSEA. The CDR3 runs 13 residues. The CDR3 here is CSVGIGPRLGSTF. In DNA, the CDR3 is TGCAGCGTTGGGATAGGGCCAAGACTGGGCTCCACCTTC.